The 14 T cell receptor beta chains presented below share a single source sample, sequenced in a study of shared clonotypes between healthy human individuals. TCRdb's table, derived via immunoSEQ multiplex PCR, lists solely in-frame clones and lacks some. This table holds fewer than 2.5 million clones, roughly 93% found once. Sequenced sample: naive CD4+ T cells from PBMCs. The sample's subset: CD45RA+ positively selected. The receptors derive from a man between 18 and 35 years old in good health. Some clones in this sample may be carry-over from other donors' samples.

The rearrangement links TRBV5-1 to TRBJ1-1; 7 bases fit TRBD1. V shed 7 bases and J 5 bases; nucleotides not matched to a gene: 11. This CDR3 is built from 14 residues. Germline V gene sequence: CDR1 SGHRS, CDR2 YFSETQ. CDR3 coding DNA: TGCGCCAGCGTCCCACGTACAGGGGAAACTGAAGCTTTCTTT. Amino acid sequence: CASVPRTGETEAFF. Full variable domain (outside the CDR3, taken from reference TRBV5-1 and TRBJ1-1): KAGVTQTPRYLIKTRGQQVTLSCSPISGHRSVSWYQQTPGQGLQFLFEYFSETQRNKGNFPGRFSGRQFSNSRSEMNVSTLELGDSALYLCASVPRTGETEAFFGQGTRLTVV.

The J gene is TRBJ1-2, the V gene TRBV18, with a weak D call TRBD1 (5 bases). There are 14 residues in the CDR3. V lost 3 bases, J lost 5 bases, and 13 bases lay in between. Germline V gene sequence: CDR1 KGHSH, CDR2 LQKENI. This CDR3 reads CASSPHGDLYGYTF. CDR3 nucleotides: TGTGCCAGCTCACCGCATGGGGACCTTTATGGCTACACCTTC.

The chain uses TRBV5-5 and TRBJ1-5, with 7 nucleotides matching TRBD1. Germline V gene lookup returns CDR1 SGHKS and CDR2 YYEKEE (reference sequence). The junction had 7 bases not matched to a gene; V was cut back by 1 base and J by 3 bases. This CDR3 is 16 amino acids long. The CDR3 DNA sequence: TGTGCCAGCAGCTTGAGGGGGGACAGAAACAATCAGCCCCAGCATTTT. Residues: CASSLRGDRNNQPQHF. Looking up the rest from reference TRBV5-5 and TRBJ1-5 gives the full variable domain: DAGVTQSPTHLIKTRGQQVTLRCSPISGHKSVSWYQQVLGQGPQFIFQYYEKEERGRGNFPDRFSARQFPNYSSELNVNALLLGDSALYLCASSLRGDRNNQPQHFGDGTRLSIL.

Comment on this clone: In the same sample, other DNA sequences code for this CDR3. The V gene is TRBV18, the J gene TRBJ2-5, with no clear D. Germline loops: CDR1 KGHSH, CDR2 LQKENI. Deletions cut 3 bases from V and 4 bases from J, with 9 bases between. The CDR3 has 13 amino acids. The CDR3 is CASSPPVRETQYF. In DNA, the CDR3 is TGTGCCAGCTCACCGCCCGTAAGAGAGACCCAGTACTTC.

This chain joins TRBV28 and TRBJ2-7, with D unclear. The V gene's germline CDR1 is MDHEN and CDR2 SYDVKM. The CDR3 runs 12 residues. The ends were cut back, 4 bases at V and 4 bases at J, with 8 bases in the middle. This chain's CDR3 is CASSYPTYEQYF. As DNA, the CDR3 is TGTGCCAGCAGTTATCCTACATACGAGCAGTACTTC.

This rearrangement joins TRBV28 to TRBJ2-3, with 11 bases aligning to TRBD2. This CDR3 spans 16 amino acids. V was pared by 7 bases and J by 6 bases, with 12 bases of the junction left unmatched. The germline gives CDR1 MDHEN, CDR2 SYDVKM. The CDR3 nucleotides read TGTGCCAGCACCTTGGGACTAGCGGCCTCATTCGATACGCAGTATTTT. Residues: CASTLGLAASFDTQYF.

On this clone itself: This CDR3 is also generated by other DNA sequences in the sample. This rearrangement joins TRBV9 to TRBJ2-7; 9 bases fit TRBD2. CDR3 length: 17 amino acids. Germline CDR1 is SGDLS and CDR2 is YYNGEE. The ends lost 0 bases at V and 5 bases at J; junction bases unmatched: 12. Here the CDR3 reads CASSVGIGLAGGDEQYF. The CDR3 nucleotides are TGTGCCAGCAGCGTAGGGATCGGATTGGCGGGAGGGGACGAGCAGTACTTC.

Comments on this clone: Different DNA sequences within this sample yield the same CDR3. The chain couples TRBV9 to TRBJ2-1, with 7 bases lining up with TRBD2. CDR1 is SGDLS and CDR2 is YYNGEE in the germline V gene. The CDR3 is made up of 15 amino acids. With V trimmed by 0 bases and J by 3 bases, 3 bases remained unmatched. The CDR3 DNA reads as TGTGCCAGCAGCGTAGCGGCTAGCGGCTACAATGAGCAGTTCTTC. Protein: CASSVAASGYNEQFF.

The CDR3 protein is CASRPGSRHNQPQHF. In DNA form, the CDR3 reads TGTGCCAGCAGGCCCGGGTCCCGACACAATCAGCCCCAGCATTTT. The chain employs TRBV27 and TRBJ1-5; D remains ambiguous. Germline values: CDR1 MNHEY, CDR2 SMNVEV (reference sequence). This CDR3 is 15 amino acids long. V lost 6 bases, J lost 3 bases, and 15 bases lay in between.

V and J are TRBV4-1 and TRBJ2-2; D is possibly TRBD1 (6 bases). V was cut by 6 bases and J by 2 bases, with 19 bases left in between. The CDR3 sequence is 17 residues long. Germline CDR1 reads MGHRA; CDR2 reads YSYEKL. CDR3 protein: CASRRTGTLLNTGELFF. CDR3 bases: TGCGCCAGCAGACGAACAGGGACCCTGCTCAACACCGGGGAGCTGTTTTTT.

The V call is TRBV9, the J call TRBJ2-2; D unresolved. The CDR3 has 15 amino acids. Germline V lookup: CDR1 SGDLS, CDR2 YYNGEE. V shed 2 bases and J shed 6 bases, with 14 bases lying between them. CDR3 coding DNA: TGTGCCAGCAGCGTTACCTCCATCACATCCGGGGAGCTGTTTTTT. Translating it yields CASSVTSITSGELFF.

The V and J genes are TRBV6-5 and TRBJ2-2; 8 positions match TRBD1. The junction had 8 bases not matched to a gene; V was cut back by 5 bases and J by 6 bases. Germline V gene sequence: CDR1 MNHEY, CDR2 SVGAGI. The CDR3 is made up of 15 amino acids. The chain's CDR3 is CASSQGQVEAGELFF. The CDR3 coding sequence is TGTGCCAGCAGTCAGGGACAGGTGGAGGCCGGGGAGCTGTTTTTT.

This chain connects TRBV15 to TRBJ2-1, with 8 bases aligning to TRBD1. The CDR3 is made up of 19 amino acids. V shed 0 bases and J 3 bases; nucleotides not matched to a gene: 13. Germline values: CDR1 LNHNV, CDR2 YYDKDF (reference sequence). In DNA form, the CDR3 reads TGTGCCACCAGCAGAGATTCCCCGGACAGGGCATTCCGCTACAATGAGCAGTTCTTC. Residues: CATSRDSPDRAFRYNEQFF.

V gene TRBV12-5 combines with J gene TRBJ1-1; no clear D gene. The CDR3 totals 14 residues. Germline CDR1 reads LGHNT; CDR2 reads FRNRAP. Trimming cost V 6 bases and J 4 bases, with 15 bases left between them. In nucleotides, the CDR3 is TGTGCTAGTGGACCCCGGAAGGAGGGCACTGAAGCTTTCTTT. Translated, it gives CASGPRKEGTEAFF.